This TCR beta chain was identified during a study of T cell responses to AZD1222 COVID-19 vaccine. Study-level findings and limits: The reported proportion of spike-specific TCRs targeting unmutated variant regions was nearly half. Clonal diversity was possibly underestimated, and the donors were mostly white British, with more females. Among AZD1222 vaccinees, only 5 or 6 were seropositive at baseline.

In the case of this clone: The antigen is undetermined.

Assay: immunoSEQ multiplex PCR; the TCRdb copy retains only in-frame clones and omits some. The table has about 170,000 clones, around 90% seen once. The TCR originated in an adult in good health. The source was peripheral blood, collected on day 0 of AZD1222 vaccination.

The CDR3 DNA is TGTGCCAGCAGTTACTCTGGGGGAGCGGAGGAGCTGTTTTTT. Translated: CASSYSGGAEELFF. The chain has TRBV6-5 and TRBJ2-2, with D perhaps given as TRBD1 or TRBD2 (5 bases each). Trimming stripped 0 bases from V and 10 bases from J, with 12 bases between. Germline V gene sequence: CDR1 MNHEY, CDR2 SVGAGI. The CDR3 is 14 residues long.